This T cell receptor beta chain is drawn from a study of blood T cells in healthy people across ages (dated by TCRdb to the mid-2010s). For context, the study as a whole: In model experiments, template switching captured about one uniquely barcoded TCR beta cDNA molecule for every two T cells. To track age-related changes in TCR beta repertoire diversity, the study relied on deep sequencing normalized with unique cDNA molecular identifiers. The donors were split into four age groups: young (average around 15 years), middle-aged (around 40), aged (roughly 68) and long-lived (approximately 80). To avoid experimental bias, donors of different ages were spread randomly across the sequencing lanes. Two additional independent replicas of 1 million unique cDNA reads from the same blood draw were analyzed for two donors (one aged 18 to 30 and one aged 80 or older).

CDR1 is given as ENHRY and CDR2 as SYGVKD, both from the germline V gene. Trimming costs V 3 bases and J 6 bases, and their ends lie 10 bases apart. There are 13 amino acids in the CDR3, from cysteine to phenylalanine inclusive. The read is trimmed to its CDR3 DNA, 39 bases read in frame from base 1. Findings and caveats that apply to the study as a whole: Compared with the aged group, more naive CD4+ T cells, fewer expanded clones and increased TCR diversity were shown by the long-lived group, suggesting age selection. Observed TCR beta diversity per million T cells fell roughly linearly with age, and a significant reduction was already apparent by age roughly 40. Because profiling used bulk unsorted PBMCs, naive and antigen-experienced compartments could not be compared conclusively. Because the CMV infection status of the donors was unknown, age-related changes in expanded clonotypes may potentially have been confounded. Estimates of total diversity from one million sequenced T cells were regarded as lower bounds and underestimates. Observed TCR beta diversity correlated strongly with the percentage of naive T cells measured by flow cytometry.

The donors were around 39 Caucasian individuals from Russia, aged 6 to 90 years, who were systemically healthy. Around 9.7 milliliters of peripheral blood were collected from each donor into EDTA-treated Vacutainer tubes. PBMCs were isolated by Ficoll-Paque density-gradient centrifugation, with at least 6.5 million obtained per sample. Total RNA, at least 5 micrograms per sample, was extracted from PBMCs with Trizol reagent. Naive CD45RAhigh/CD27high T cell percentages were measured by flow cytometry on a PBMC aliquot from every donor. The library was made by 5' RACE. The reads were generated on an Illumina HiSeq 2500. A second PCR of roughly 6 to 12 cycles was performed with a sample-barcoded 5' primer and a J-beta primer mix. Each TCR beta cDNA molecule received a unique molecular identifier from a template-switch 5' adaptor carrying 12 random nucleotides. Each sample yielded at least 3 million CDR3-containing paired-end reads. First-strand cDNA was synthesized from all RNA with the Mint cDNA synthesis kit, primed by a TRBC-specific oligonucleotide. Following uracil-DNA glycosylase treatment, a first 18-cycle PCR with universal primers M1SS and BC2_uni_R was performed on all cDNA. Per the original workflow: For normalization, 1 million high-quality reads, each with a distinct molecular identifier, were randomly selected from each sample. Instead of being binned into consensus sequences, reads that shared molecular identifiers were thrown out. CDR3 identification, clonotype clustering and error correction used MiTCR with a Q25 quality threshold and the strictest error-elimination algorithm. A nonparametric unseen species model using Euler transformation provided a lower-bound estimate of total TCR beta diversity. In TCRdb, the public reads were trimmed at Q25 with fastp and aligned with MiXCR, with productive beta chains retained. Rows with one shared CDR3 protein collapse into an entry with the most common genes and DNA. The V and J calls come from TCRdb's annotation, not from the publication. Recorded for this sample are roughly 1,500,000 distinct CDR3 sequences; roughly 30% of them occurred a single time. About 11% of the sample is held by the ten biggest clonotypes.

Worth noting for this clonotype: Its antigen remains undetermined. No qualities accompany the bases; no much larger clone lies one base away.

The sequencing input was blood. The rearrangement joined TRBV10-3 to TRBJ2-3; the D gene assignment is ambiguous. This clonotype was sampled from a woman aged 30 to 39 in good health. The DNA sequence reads TGTGCCATCAGTGATCGGCCTTTGGATACGCAGTATTTT. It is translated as CAISDRPLDTQYF.